This T cell receptor beta chain was profiled in a study of human T cells and chemical hapten exposure (dated by TCRdb to the early 2020s). In the study overall: For sensitization, 2% DPC in acetone was applied to a roughly 2 cm by roughly 2 cm area of upper inner arm skin. Patch testing on the upper back used Finn chambers containing 0.01% DPC, with scoring done after 6 days according to International Contact Dermatitis Research Group standards. Most of the patients in the cohort were female, and the cohort covered alopecia areata with under or over 50% scalp involvement, alopecia totalis and alopecia universalis. Weekly therapeutic DPC doses were additionally applied to the scalp of patients throughout the roughly 23-week study period. In alopecia patients, the study followed how the peripheral blood TCR repertoire changed in vivo over primary and secondary sensitization to diphenylcyclopropenone (DPC), a hapten. Libraries were combined into a pool for sequencing, and differences in TCR yield between samples came mainly from small differences in library volumes within the pool. Blood was sampled from patients pre-sensitization (week 0) and at 2, 6 and about 24 weeks after DPC sensitization. Twenty-nine alopecia patients gave blood for TCR sequencing at one to four time points (pre-sensitization, 2, 6 and 24 weeks).

Trimming removed 1 base from V and 4 bases from J, leaving 14 bases between the germline ends. From the germline V gene, CDR1 is SQVTM and CDR2 is ANQGSEA. The CDR3 contains 16 residues, cysteine and phenylalanine counted. Just CDR3 DNA is preserved here, 48 bases in frame from base 1. To note about this clonotype: Its antigen target is currently unknown. This may be a read error: a much more frequent sequence differs by one nucleotide.

The time point label corresponds to: patch test 2, 6 weeks after DPC sensitization. The treatment or condition label of this sample denotes: therapeutic diphenylcyclopropenone sensitization with weekly scalp DPC. Blood at each patch-test visit was drawn before the patch test was applied. Eligible patients were aged 18 to 70, diagnosed with alopecia, deemed suitable for DPC therapy, and excluded if pregnant. Unfractionated whole blood was collected in Tempus Blood RNA tubes, and total RNA was extracted from that blood. The receptor library was made with RACE. TCRdb names NextSeq 500 as the instrument used. Library preparation attached unique molecular identifiers to individual cDNA molecules for quantitative, reproducible TCR counting. From each blood RNA sample, both TCR alpha and TCR beta chains were sequenced. Per the authors' processing: Samples had a median of 95,638 TCRs, with a range from about 23,224 to 750,000. V, J and CDR3 annotation of the TCR reads was performed with the Decombinator software suite. To make PS versus PT1 abundance plots, every sample was subsampled to the same number of TCRs (28,000). Expanded TCRs were defined as absent before sensitization and observed at least eight times at the 2-week time point. TCRdb's own reprocessing of the public reads used fastp at Q25 and MiXCR and kept productive beta chains. CDR3 protein duplicates are merged, each entry listing the most common genes and DNA. TCRdb's processing, not the study's, gives the V and J calls here. For this sample the table gives roughly 30,000 distinct CDR3 sequences, of which more than 8% were detected only once. About 6.6% of the sample belongs to the ten largest clones.

Points the paper makes about the study in general: Repeated subsampling changed both the strength of the expansion versus patch-test correlation and the threshold at which that correlation became significant. The number of TCRs above 1 in 1000 frequency did not change with DPC sensitization; there was no evidence of global repertoire structure alterations. Patch test score was positively correlated with the number of PT1 expanded TCRs, with significance at thresholds 8, 16 and 32 but not at 4. All patients had alopecia, a presumed autoimmune disease, so their immune response might differ from that of healthy individuals. Compared with pre-sensitization or healthy control sets, expanded TCRs formed significantly more large CDR3 similarity clusters, which is consistent with antigen-driven responses.

The rearranged chain carries TRBV29-1 and TRBJ2-6; the best D guess is TRBD1, with 6 bases matching. The sequencing used whole blood, collected in connection with sensitization to the hapten diphenylcyclopropenone (DPC). This TCR came from a young man with alopecia areata. Some clones in this sample may be carry-over from other donors' samples. This receptor has the CDR3 CSVEGNRAAGANVLTF. The bases are TGCAGCGTTGAAGGGAACAGGGCGGCGGGGGCCAACGTCCTGACTTTC.